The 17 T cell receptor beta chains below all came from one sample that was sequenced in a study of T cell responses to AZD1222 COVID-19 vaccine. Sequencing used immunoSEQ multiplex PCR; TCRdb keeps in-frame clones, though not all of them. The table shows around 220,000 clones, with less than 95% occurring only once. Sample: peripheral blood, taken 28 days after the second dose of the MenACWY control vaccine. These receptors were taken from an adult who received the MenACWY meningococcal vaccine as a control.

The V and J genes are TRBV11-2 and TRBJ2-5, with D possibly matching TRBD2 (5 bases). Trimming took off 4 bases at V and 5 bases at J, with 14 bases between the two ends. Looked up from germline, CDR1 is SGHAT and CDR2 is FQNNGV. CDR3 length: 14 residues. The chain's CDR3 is CASSSFRLIETQYF. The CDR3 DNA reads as TGTGCCAGCAGCTCTTTTAGACTAATCGAGACCCAGTACTTC.

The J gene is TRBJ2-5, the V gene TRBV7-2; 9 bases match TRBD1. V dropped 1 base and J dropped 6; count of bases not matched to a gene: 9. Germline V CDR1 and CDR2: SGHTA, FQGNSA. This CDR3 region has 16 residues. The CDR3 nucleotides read TGTGCCAGCAGCTTAGATGGACAGGGGAGGCGAAAGACCCAGTACTTC. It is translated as CASSLDGQGRRKTQYF.

The CDR3 coding sequence is TGTGCCAGCAGCTTACCCTCGACAGGGGAGGAGACCCAGTACTTC. Protein product: CASSLPSTGEETQYF. The chain is built from TRBV7-9 and TRBJ2-5, with 8 bases that match TRBD1. Trimming cost V 2 bases and J 5 bases; bases outside gene matches: 7. Germline CDR1 is SEHNR and CDR2 is FQNEAQ (reference sequence). The CDR3 is made up of 15 amino acids.

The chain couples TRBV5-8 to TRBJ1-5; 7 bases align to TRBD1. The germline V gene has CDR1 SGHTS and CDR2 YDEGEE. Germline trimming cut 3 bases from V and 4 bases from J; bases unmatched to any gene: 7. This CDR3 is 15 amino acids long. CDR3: CASSSGTDRNQPQHF. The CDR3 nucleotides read TGTGCCAGCAGCTCTGGGACGGACAGGAATCAGCCCCAGCATTTT. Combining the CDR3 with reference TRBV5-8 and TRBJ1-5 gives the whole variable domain EAGVTQSPTHLIKTRGQQATLRCSPISGHTSVYWYQQALGLGLQFLLWYDEGEERNRGNFPPRFSGRQFPNYSSELNVNALELEDSALYLCASSSGTDRNQPQHFGDGTRLSIL.

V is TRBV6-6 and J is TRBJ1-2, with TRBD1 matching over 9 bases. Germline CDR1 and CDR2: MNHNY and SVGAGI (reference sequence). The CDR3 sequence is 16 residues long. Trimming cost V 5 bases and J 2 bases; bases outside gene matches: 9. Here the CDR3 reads CASSGWTGEENYGYTF. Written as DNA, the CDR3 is TGTGCCAGCAGTGGATGGACAGGGGAGGAAAACTATGGCTACACCTTC.

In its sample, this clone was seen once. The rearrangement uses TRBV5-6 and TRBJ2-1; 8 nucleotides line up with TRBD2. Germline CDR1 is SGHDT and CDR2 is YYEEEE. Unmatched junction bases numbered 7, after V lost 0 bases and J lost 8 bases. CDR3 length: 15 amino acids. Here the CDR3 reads CASSLVLGTSDEQFF. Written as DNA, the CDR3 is TGTGCCAGCAGCTTGGTATTAGGGACTAGTGATGAGCAGTTCTTC. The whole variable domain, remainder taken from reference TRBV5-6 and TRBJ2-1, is DAGVTQSPTHLIKTRGQQVTLRCSPKSGHDTVSWYQQALGQGPQFIFQYYEEEERQRGNFPDRFSGHQFPNYSSELNVNALLLGDSALYLCASSLVLGTSDEQFFGPGTRLTVL.

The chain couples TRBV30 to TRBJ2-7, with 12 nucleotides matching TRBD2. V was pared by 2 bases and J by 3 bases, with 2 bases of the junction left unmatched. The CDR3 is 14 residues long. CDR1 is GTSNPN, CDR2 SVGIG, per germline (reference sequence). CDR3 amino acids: CAWSSTSGGYEQYF. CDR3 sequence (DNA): TGTGCCTGGAGTTCGACTAGCGGGGGCTACGAGCAGTACTTC.

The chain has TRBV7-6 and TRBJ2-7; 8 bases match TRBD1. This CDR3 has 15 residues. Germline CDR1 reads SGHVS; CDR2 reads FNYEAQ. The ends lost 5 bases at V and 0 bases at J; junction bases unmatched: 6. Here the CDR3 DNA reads TGTGCCAGCAGCCAAGGACAGGGATCCTCCTACGAGCAGTACTTC. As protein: CASSQGQGSSYEQYF.

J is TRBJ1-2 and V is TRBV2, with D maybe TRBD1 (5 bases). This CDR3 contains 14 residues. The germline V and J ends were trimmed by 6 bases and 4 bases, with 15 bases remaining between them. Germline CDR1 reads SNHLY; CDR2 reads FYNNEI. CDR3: CASRGSGASYGYTF. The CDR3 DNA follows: TGTGCCAGCAGAGGGAGTGGGGCGAGCTATGGCTACACCTTC.

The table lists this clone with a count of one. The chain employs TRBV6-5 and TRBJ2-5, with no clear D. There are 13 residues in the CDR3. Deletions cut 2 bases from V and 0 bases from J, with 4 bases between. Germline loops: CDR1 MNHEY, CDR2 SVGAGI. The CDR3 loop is CASSYKYQETQYF. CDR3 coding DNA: TGTGCCAGCAGTTACAAGTACCAAGAGACCCAGTACTTC.

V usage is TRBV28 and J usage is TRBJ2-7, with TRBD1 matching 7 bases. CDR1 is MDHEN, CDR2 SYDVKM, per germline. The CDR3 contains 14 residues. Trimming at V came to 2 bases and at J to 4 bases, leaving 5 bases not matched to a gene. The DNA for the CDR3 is TGTGCCAGCAGTTTAATACAGGGGCCTTACGAGCAGTACTTC. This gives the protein CASSLIQGPYEQYF.

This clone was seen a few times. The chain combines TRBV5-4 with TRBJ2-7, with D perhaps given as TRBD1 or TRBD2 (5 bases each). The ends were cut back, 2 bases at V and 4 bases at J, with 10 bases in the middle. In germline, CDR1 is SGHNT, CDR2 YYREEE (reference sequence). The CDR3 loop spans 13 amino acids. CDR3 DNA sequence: TGTGCCAGCAGCTTCCGGGGCGGATACGAGCAGTACTTC. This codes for CASSFRGGYEQYF.

The CDR3 spells CASSLWGTGELFF. The CDR3 bases are TGTGCCAGCAGTTTATGGGGCACCGGGGAGCTGTTTTTT. The rearrangement links TRBV27 to TRBJ2-2, with D unclear. The V and J ends lost 1 base and 4 bases respectively, with 4 bases between them. The CDR3 has 13 amino acids. Germline V gene sequence: CDR1 MNHEY, CDR2 SMNVEV (reference sequence).

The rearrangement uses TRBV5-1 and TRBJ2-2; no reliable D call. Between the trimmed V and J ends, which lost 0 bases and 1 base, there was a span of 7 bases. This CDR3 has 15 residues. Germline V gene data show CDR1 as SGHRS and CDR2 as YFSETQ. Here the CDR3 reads CASSLAAGNTGELFF. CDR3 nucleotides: TGCGCCAGCAGCTTGGCGGCAGGGAACACCGGGGAGCTGTTTTTT.

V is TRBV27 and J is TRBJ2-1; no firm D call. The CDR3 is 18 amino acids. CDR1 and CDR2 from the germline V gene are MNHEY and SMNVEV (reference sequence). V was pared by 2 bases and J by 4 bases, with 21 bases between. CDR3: CASSLVSPGPTTYNEQFF. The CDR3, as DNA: TGTGCCAGCAGTTTAGTCTCGCCCGGACCCACGACGTACAATGAGCAGTTCTTC.

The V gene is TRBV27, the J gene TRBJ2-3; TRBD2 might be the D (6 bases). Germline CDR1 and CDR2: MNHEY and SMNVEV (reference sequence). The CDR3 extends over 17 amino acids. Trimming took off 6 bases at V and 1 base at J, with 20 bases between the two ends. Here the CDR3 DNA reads TGTGCCAGCAGCCCGTTTTATACGGGAGCAGGCACAGATACGCAGTATTTT. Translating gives CASSPFYTGAGTDTQYF.

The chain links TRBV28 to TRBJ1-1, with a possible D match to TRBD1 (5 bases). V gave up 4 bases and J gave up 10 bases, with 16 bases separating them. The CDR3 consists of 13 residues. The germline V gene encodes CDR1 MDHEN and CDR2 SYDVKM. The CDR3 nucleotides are TGTGCCAGCAGTTCACGGGACCGCGACTCAGCTTTCTTT. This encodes CASSSRDRDSAFF.